A selection of T cell receptor beta chains follows, all from one sample in a study of blood T cell repertoires in COVID-19. Libraries were prepared by immunoSEQ multiplex PCR; TCRdb keeps only in-frame clonotypes and omits some of them. Here the sample spans about 240,000 clones, 75% to 90% being singletons. The specimen was peripheral blood. The receptors stem from a man in his sixties who had recovered from COVID-19. The conserved cysteine and the conserved F or W are not part of the CDR3 here.

>15|TRBJ1-5|TRBV3-1/TRBV3-2
ASSQASGLYSNQPQH
>14|TRBJ1-1|TRBV27
ASSPRADRVYTEAF
>12|TRBJ2-3|TRBV5-1
ASRLLTGTDTQY
>14|TRBJ2-1|TRBV1
TSSQEGRAGENEQF
>12|TRBJ1-1|TRBV9
ASSVLPGQGRPF
>15|TRBJ2-3|TRBV2
ASSEERSGGARNTQY
>8|TRBJ1-2|TRBV6-5
ATDYYGYT
>14|TRBJ1-2|TRBV5-1
ASSHPLGGVNYGYT
>13|TRBJ1-2|TRBV6-1
ASSEAYLGARGYT
>14|TRBJ1-2|TRBV12-2
ASRLKRGNPNYGYT
>15|TRBJ1-3|TRBV5-1
ASSLSPGGGSGNTIY
>12|TRBJ2-7|TRBV6-5
ASSKTGAPYEQY
>12|TRBJ2-3|TRBV2
ASSRDRRTDTQY
>12|TRBJ1-6|TRBV7-9
ASSLVQGTSPLH
>14|TRBJ2-3|TRBV7-6
ASSLASGTGGDTQY
>12|TRBJ2-5|TRBV18
ASSPIQFRETQY
>14|TRBJ2-1|TRBV19
ASSIGTGSSYNEQF
>11|TRBJ2-5|TRBV25-1
ATGDRGFETQY
>11|TRBJ2-2|TRBV7-9
ASSLTGAGELF
>14|TRBJ2-2|TRBV5-5
ASSLASTTNTGELF
>15|TRBJ2-3|TRBV5-1
ASNRLTSGVPTDTQY
>8|TRBJ2-5|TRBV30
ALGAQTQY
>12|TRBJ2-2|TRBV10-3
AISNRGSAGELF
>13|TRBJ1-5|TRBV3-1/TRBV3-2
ASSQDRGSNQPQH
>12|TRBJ1-2|TRBV9
ASSVGQGNYGYT
>12|TRBJ1-2|TRBV6-1
ASSERGGARGYT
>13|TRBJ1-1|TRBV28
ASSRNRGGITEAF
>14|TRBJ2-1|TRBV18
ASSPGPGQGAYEQF
>12|TRBJ1-2|TRBV14
ASSQTGHNYGYT
>11|TRBJ1-5|TRBV24-1
ATSHRSNQPQH
>12|TRBJ2-2|TRBV29-1
SVGPGGLTGELF
>15|TRBJ1-2|TRBV18
ASSRTLLGGPNYGYT
>14|TRBJ1-5|TRBV4-1
ASSQVPGQVRQPQH
>14|TRBJ2-3|TRBV24-1
ATSDLKGGGTDTQY
>13|TRBJ1-5|TRBV10-3
AISETGAANQPQH
>13|TRBJ2-3|TRBV5-1
ASSLASGNTDTQY
>12|TRBJ1-2|TRBV28
ASRRQTGNYGYT
>10|TRBJ1-2|TRBV2
ASRGTLRGYT
>13|TRBJ2-1|TRBV5-8
ASSFYRGPVTGQF
>13|TRBJ1-4|TRBV27
ASRGPTGGGEKLF
>10|TRBJ2-7|TRBV3-1/TRBV3-2
ASSQGEREQY
>13|TRBJ1-2|TRBV5-4
ASSLGAGLKGGYT
>14|TRBJ2-1|TRBV12-5
ASGSRDRGGYNEQF
>13|TRBJ2-7|TRBV6-5
ASSFAGTGTYEQY
>14|TRBJ1-6|TRBV9
ASSPGGARVISPLH
>13|TRBJ2-2|TRBV6-5
ASTSSTGNTGELF
>12|TRBJ2-3|TRBV7-8
ASSFTETGYTQY
>14|TRBJ2-3|TRBV27
ASRDVQGFIKDTQY
>12|TRBJ2-7|TRBV28
ASITQGKSHEQY
>12|TRBJ2-3|TRBV10-3
AISDTPGADTQY
>13|TRBJ2-3|TRBV5-1
ASSLAQGASDTQY
>13|TRBJ1-5|TRBV2
ASSVRTASNQPQH
>13|TRBJ1-2|TRBV9
ASSVDGGLDYGYT